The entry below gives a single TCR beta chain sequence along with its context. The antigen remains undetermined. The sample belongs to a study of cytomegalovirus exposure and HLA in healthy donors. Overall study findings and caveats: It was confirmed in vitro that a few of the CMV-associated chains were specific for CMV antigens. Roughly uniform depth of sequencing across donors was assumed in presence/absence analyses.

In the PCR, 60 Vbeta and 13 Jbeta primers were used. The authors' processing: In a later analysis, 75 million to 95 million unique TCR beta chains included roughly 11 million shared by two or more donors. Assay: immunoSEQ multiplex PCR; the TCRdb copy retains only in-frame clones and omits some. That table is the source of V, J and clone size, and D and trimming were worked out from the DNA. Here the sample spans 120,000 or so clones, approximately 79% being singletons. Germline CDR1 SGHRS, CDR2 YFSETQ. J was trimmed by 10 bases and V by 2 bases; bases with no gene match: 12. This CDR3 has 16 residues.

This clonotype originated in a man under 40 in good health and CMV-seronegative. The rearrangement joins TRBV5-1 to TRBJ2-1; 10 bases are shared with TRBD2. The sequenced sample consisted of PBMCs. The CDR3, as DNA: TGCGCCAGCAGCTTACCCTTAGCGGGGGGCCCTTCGGAGCAGTTCTTC. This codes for CASSLPLAGGPSEQFF.